This T cell receptor (beta chain) emerged from a study of T cells expressing NK-cell markers. Across the whole study: Seven of the eight sequenced donors were HCMV-seropositive; one was seronegative. Study-wide results and caveats: It remained uncertain whether the expanded NKG2C+ T cell clones were specific for HCMV antigens.

For each CDR3 protein, TCRdb gives one entry from its re-call of the 5' RACE reads, without DNA. This table lists some 300,000 distinct CDR3 sequences. Regarding this clonotype: Antigen: not known.

The source is a man younger than 35 in good health. What was sequenced was blood T cells: a sorted CD56 or NKG2C T cell subset, CD4+ or CD8+ T cells, or bulk PBMC T cells (not recorded which).

This CDR3 reads CASSYPGQGREKLFF. The chain combines TRBV4-1 with TRBJ1-4; TCRdb designates TRBD1, a call that cannot be tested without DNA. The germline gives CDR1 MGHRA, CDR2 YSYEKL. The CDR3 is 15 residues long.